These 4 T cell receptor beta chains share one sample of origin, sequenced in a study of T cells in localized non-small cell lung cancer (dated by TCRdb to the early 2020s). The library was built by means of the immunoSEQ multiplex PCR assay. As stored in TCRdb, this immuneACCESS dataset retains in-frame rearrangements with V and J assigned. A fraction of the clones does not appear; measured against another copy, unresolved V genes explain less than half of the discrepancy, and the remainder lacks a known reason. Present in this sample are 25,000 to 35,000 clones, 65% to 85% of which were seen just once. Of the sample, approximately 5.7% is held by the ten largest clones. Sequenced here: peripheral blood mononuclear cells, sampled before any cancer treatment. These receptors came from a man between 35 and 75 years old with stage III lung adenocarcinoma.

This rearrangement joins TRBV7-2 to TRBJ2-2; 8 nucleotides match TRBD1. Per the germline V gene, CDR1 is SGHTA and CDR2 is FQGNSA. With V trimmed by 5 bases and J by 6 bases, 8 bases remained unmatched. CDR3 size: 15 residues. The CDR3 here is CASSDRTGSAGELFF. The CDR3 region has the DNA TGTGCCAGCAGCGACCGGACAGGGTCGGCCGGGGAGCTGTTTTTT.

The V gene is TRBV19, the J gene TRBJ1-5; TRBD1 aligns across 7 bases. The V segment lost 0 bases and the J segment 4 bases; nucleotides outside the gene matches: 9. Looked up from germline, CDR1 is LNHDA and CDR2 is SQIVND (reference sequence). This CDR3 is 17 amino acids long. The CDR3 is CASSIDLYGQVNQPQHF. CDR3 nucleotide sequence: TGTGCCAGTAGTATAGATCTATACGGACAGGTTAATCAGCCCCAGCATTTT.

This chain uses TRBV10-3 with TRBJ2-1, with 8 bases that match TRBD2. V dropped 1 base and J dropped 7; count of bases not matched to a gene: 9. The CDR3 has 16 amino acids. Germline values: CDR1 ENHRY, CDR2 SYGVKD. The CDR3 nucleotides read TGTGCCATCAGTGAGTTACTCTCGGGAGGGAGGAATGAGCAGTTCTTC. Its protein is CAISELLSGGRNEQFF.

The chain links TRBV7-6 to TRBJ2-3, with 9 nucleotides matching TRBD1. CDR1 and CDR2 from the germline V gene are SGHVS and FNYEAQ. CDR3 length equals 16 residues. J lost 3 bases, V lost 3 bases, and 7 bases had no gene match. CDR3 coding DNA: TGTGCCAGCAGCTTGACCGGGACAGGGTTAACAGATACGCAGTATTTT. Translating gives CASSLTGTGLTDTQYF.